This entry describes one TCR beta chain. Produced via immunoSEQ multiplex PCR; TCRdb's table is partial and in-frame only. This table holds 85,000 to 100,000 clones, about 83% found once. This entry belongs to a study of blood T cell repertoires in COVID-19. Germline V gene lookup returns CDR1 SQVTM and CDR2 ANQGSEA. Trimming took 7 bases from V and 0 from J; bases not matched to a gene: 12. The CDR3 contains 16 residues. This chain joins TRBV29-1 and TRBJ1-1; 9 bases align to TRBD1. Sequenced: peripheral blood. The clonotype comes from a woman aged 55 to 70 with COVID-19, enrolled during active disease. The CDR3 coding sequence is TGCAGCGGCGCACCGGGACAGGGTGCGATGAACACTGAAGCTTTCTTT. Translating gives CSGAPGQGAMNTEAFF.